This T cell receptor beta chain is from a study of cytomegalovirus exposure and HLA in healthy donors. Study-wide findings and caveats: A later analysis found first-cohort TCR clusters tended to co-occur in the 130 or so validation repertoires. The authors enumerated over 150 TCR beta chains as linked to cytomegalovirus.

V was shortened by 1 base and J by 0 bases, with 9 bases between the two germline ends. This CDR3 is built from 15 residues. Germline lookup yields CDR1 LNHNV and CDR2 YYDKDF (reference sequence). Using immunoSEQ multiplex PCR, the repertoire was profiled, and TCRdb retains in-frame clones only, with some absent. The sample lists roughly 260,000 clones, nearly 90% occurring once. Regarding this clone: Antigen: not known.

The chain joins TRBV15 to TRBJ2-5, with D perhaps matching TRBD1 (5 bases). The source is a woman under 30 in good health and CMV-seronegative. The specimen was PBMCs. The DNA for the CDR3 is TGTGCCACCAGCAGAGGGTCAGGGTACCAAGAGACCCAGTACTTC. Amino acid sequence: CATSRGSGYQETQYF.